The next 17 T cell receptor beta chains were all read from a single sample in a study of graft-versus-host responses after intestinal transplantation. TCRdb keeps only in-frame clones here, not all; method: immunoSEQ multiplex PCR. Of approximately 99,000 clones in the sample, 91% were seen once. Their recognized antigens are unknown. Sequenced material: unstimulated CD4+ T cells sorted from spleen or lymph node cells, taken before transplant. These receptors originate from a human donor who was the organ donor for an intestinal transplant.

This clone was counted between two and nine times. This rearrangement joins TRBV18 to TRBJ1-1, with D tentatively TRBD1 (6 bases). CDR1 and CDR2 (germline): KGHSH, LQKENI. The CDR3 totals 12 residues. Trimming pared 4 bases from V and 10 bases from J, leaving 13 bases between. The CDR3 DNA reads as TGTGCCAGCTCACTCGTGACAGGCGTAGCTTTCTTT. This codes for CASSLVTGVAFF.

This clone was recorded only once. J is TRBJ2-1 and V is TRBV9, with 7 positions matching TRBD2. V shed 0 bases and J 5 bases; nucleotides not matched to a gene: 5. This CDR3 spans 15 amino acids. Germline assignment: CDR1 SGDLS and CDR2 YYNGEE. The CDR3 region has the DNA TGTGCCAGCAGCGTAGGTCTAGCGGCTCACAATGAGCAGTTCTTC. Protein: CASSVGLAAHNEQFF. The variable domain in full, with the rest retrieved from reference TRBV9 and TRBJ2-1, is DSGVTQTPKHLITATGQRVTLRCSPRSGDLSVYWYQQSLDQGLQFLIQYYNGEERAKGNILERFSAQQFPDLHSELNLSSLELGDSALYFCASSVGLAAHNEQFFGPGTRLTVL.

This chain connects TRBV27 to TRBJ2-6; D possibly corresponds to TRBD1 (5 bases). The germline V gene has CDR1 MNHEY and CDR2 SMNVEV (reference sequence). V lost 5 bases and J 4 bases, leaving 12 bases between the germline ends. This CDR3 is 15 amino acids long. The CDR3 coding sequence is TGTGCCAGCAGTCCAGGGCCGGCGGGGGCCAACGTCCTGACTTTC. Translated: CASSPGPAGANVLTF. The whole variable domain, remainder taken from reference TRBV27 and TRBJ2-6, is EAQVTQNPRYLITVTGKKLTVTCSQNMNHEYMSWYRQDPGLGLRQIYYSMNVEVTDKGDVPEGYKVSRKEKRNFPLILESPSPNQTSLYFCASSPGPAGANVLTFGAGSRLTVL.

The chain carries TRBV13 and TRBJ2-4, with a tentative D call TRBD2 (5 bases). In germline, CDR1 is PRHDT, CDR2 FYEKMQ (reference sequence). Trimming stripped 1 base from V and 3 bases from J, with 31 bases between. CDR3 length: 22 amino acids. The CDR3 loop is CASSLAGWSLRAKSGDKNIQYF. CDR3 coding DNA: TGTGCCAGCAGCTTAGCTGGGTGGTCGCTGCGGGCGAAATCCGGGGACAAAAACATTCAGTACTTC.

The J gene is TRBJ2-1, the V gene TRBV19; D is unresolved. The CDR3 sequence is 16 residues long. Germline values: CDR1 LNHDA, CDR2 SQIVND (reference sequence). Trimming took off 6 bases at V and 5 bases at J, with 20 bases between the two ends. As DNA, the CDR3 is TGTGCCAGTAGCAAACATCCAGGTCGTGAGAACAATGAGCAGTTCTTC. It translates to CASSKHPGRENNEQFF.

This sequence joins TRBV4-2 and TRBJ1-1, with 8 bases fitting TRBD1. The CDR3 covers 15 residues. The V gene end was trimmed by 0 bases and the J gene end by 1 base; junction bases not matched to a gene: 1. Germline V gives CDR1 LGHNA, CDR2 YNFKEQ. The CDR3 DNA sequence: TGTGCCAGCAGCCAAGAAGGGACAGGGAACACTGAAGCTTTCTTT. It yields the protein CASSQEGTGNTEAFF.

The rearrangement uses TRBV19 and TRBJ1-1, with 8 bases lining up with TRBD1. The CDR3 loop spans 14 amino acids. The V gene's germline CDR1 is LNHDA and CDR2 SQIVND (reference sequence). V lost 6 bases and J lost 1; bases outside the gene matches: 4. The DNA of the CDR3 is TGTGCCAGTAGCCACAGGGGGGGGAACACTGAAGCTTTCTTT. Encoded protein: CASSHRGGNTEAFF. Together with reference TRBV19 and TRBJ1-1, the CDR3 gives the full variable domain: DGGITQSPKYLFRKEGQNVTLSCEQNLNHDAMYWYRQDPGQGLRLIYYSQIVNDFQKGDIAEGYSVSREKKESFPLTVTSAQKNPTAFYLCASSHRGGNTEAFFGQGTRLTVV.

This chain uses TRBV4-3 with TRBJ1-1; D unresolved. Germline CDR1 reads LGHNA; CDR2 reads YSLEER. The ends were cut back, 0 bases at V and 2 bases at J, with 7 bases in the middle. This CDR3 contains 14 residues. The CDR3, as DNA: TGCGCCAGCAGCCAAGAAAGAAGCAACACTGAAGCTTTCTTT. Its translation is CASSQERSNTEAFF.

The rearrangement uses TRBV10-1 and TRBJ2-5, with 7 nucleotides matching TRBD2. CDR1 is WNHNN, CDR2 SYGVQD, per germline (reference sequence). The CDR3 loop spans 13 amino acids. The CDR3 loop reads CDECKRGQETQYF. The CDR3, as DNA: TGCGATGAATGTAAGCGGGGACAAGAGACCCAGTACTTC.

The chain employs TRBV5-5 and TRBJ2-7; 9 bases map to TRBD2. The length of the CDR3 is 15 residues. Germline CDR1 and CDR2: SGHKS and YYEKEE (reference sequence). The trim removed 2 bases at V and 7 bases at J, leaving 10 bases unmatched. The CDR3, as DNA: TGTGCCAGCAGCTTCGCCCTCGTGGCGGGGGGGGAGCAGTACTTC. This translates into CASSFALVAGGEQYF.

J is TRBJ1-2 and V is TRBV6-5; TRBD1 aligns across 7 bases. This CDR3 has 15 amino acids. J gave up 2 bases and V 6 bases, and 9 bases lay outside the gene matches. CDR1 MNHEY and CDR2 SVGAGI come from the germline V gene. The CDR3 DNA sequence: TGTGCCAGCAGCCAAACTGGGACAGCGAACTATGGCTACACCTTC. It codes for CASSQTGTANYGYTF.

The gene calls are TRBV5-1 and TRBJ2-7; 8 positions match TRBD1. CDR1 is SGHRS and CDR2 is YFSETQ in the germline V gene. The CDR3 is 15 residues long. V was pared by 5 bases and J by 0 bases, with 7 bases of the junction left unmatched. The CDR3 loop reads CASRSRTGISYEQYF. The CDR3 DNA follows: TGCGCCAGCAGATCTAGGACAGGGATCTCCTACGAGCAGTACTTC.

This sequence joins TRBV4-3 and TRBJ1-4; D unclear. CDR3 length: 14 amino acids. Trimming cost V 3 bases and J 0 bases, with 5 bases left between them. From germline, CDR1 is LGHNA and CDR2 YSLEER. The CDR3 sequence is CASSQSATNEKLFF. DNA of the CDR3: TGCGCCAGCAGCCAGTCCGCAACTAATGAAAAACTGTTTTTT.

The V gene is TRBV20-1, the J gene TRBJ1-1, with D unresolved. Germline V gene data show CDR1 as DFQATT and CDR2 as SNEGSKA (reference sequence). Trimming cost V 4 bases and J 1 base, with 4 bases left between them. There are 11 residues in the CDR3. The CDR3 region has the DNA TGCAGTGCTAACAGGAACACTGAAGCTTTCTTT. It is translated as CSANRNTEAFF.

This chain joins TRBV2 and TRBJ1-5; the match to TRBD1 covers 9 bases. Looked up from germline, CDR1 is SNHLY and CDR2 is FYNNEI. V trimming: 5 bases; J trimming: 1 base; junction bases outside the gene matches: 3. This CDR3 has 15 residues. The CDR3 protein is CASSPDRGSNQPQHF. The CDR3 region has the DNA TGTGCCAGCAGTCCGGACAGGGGAAGCAATCAGCCCCAGCATTTT.

V is TRBV5-6 and J is TRBJ2-5, with 7 bases lining up with TRBD2. Germline V gene sequence: CDR1 SGHDT, CDR2 YYEEEE. The CDR3 has 14 amino acids. The ends lost 0 bases at V and 4 bases at J; junction bases unmatched: 3. The CDR3 DNA is TGTGCCAGCAGCTTGGCTTGGGAGGGAGAGACCCAGTACTTC. This encodes CASSLAWEGETQYF. The variable domain in full, with the rest retrieved from reference TRBV5-6 and TRBJ2-5, is DAGVTQSPTHLIKTRGQQVTLRCSPKSGHDTVSWYQQALGQGPQFIFQYYEEEERQRGNFPDRFSGHQFPNYSSELNVNALLLGDSALYLCASSLAWEGETQYFGPGTRLLVL.

The genes are TRBV4-3 and TRBJ2-5; TRBD2 agrees at 10 bases. The germline gives CDR1 LGHNA, CDR2 YSLEER. CDR3 size: 17 residues. V lost 0 bases, J lost 6 bases, and 10 bases stayed unmatched. CDR3 nucleotide sequence: TGCGCCAGCAGCCAAGATCAGGCAGCGGGGGGGCGTCAGACCCAGTACTTC. Translating gives CASSQDQAAGGRQTQYF.